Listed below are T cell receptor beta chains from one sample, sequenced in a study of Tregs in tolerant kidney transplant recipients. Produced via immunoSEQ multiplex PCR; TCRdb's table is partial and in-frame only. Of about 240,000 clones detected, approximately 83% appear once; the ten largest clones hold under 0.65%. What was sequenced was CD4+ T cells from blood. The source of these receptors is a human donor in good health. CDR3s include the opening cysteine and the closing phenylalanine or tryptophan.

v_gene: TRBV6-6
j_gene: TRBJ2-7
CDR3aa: CASREGQGARYEQYF

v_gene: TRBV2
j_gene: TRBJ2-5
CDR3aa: CASRVRGAETQYF

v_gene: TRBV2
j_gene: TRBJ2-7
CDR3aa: CASWKTGAYEQYF

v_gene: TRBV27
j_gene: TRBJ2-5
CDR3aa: CASSTGQRFQETQYF

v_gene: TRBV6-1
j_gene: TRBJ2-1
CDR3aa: CASSEASTSSYNEQFF

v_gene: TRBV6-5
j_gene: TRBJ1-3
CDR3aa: CASRTTRSGNTIYF

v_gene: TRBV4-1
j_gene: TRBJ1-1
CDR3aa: CASSQLRGRNTEAFF

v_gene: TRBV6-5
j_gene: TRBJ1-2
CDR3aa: CASSTGGQVYSYTF

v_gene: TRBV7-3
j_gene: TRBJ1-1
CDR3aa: CASSVAPQGAFTEAFF

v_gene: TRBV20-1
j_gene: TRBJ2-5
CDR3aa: CSARKETQYF

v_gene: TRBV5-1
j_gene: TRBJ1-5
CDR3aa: CASSLDTGNQPQHF

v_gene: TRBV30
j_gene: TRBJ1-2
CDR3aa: CAWSDAGAHGYTF

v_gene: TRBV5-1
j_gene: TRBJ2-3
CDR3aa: CASSLAPQGITSTDTQYF

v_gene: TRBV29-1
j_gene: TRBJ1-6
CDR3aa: CSVRQGSYNSPLHF

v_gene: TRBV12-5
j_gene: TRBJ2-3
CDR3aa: CASGLGRADTQYF

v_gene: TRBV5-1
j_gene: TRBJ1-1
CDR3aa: CASSLGWGLLTEAFF

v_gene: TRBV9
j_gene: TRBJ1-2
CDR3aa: CASSVDRDAYGYTF

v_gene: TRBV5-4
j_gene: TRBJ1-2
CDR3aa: CASSSPGSAGHGYTF

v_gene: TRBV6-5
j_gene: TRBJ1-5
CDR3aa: CASRYTQGHQPQHF

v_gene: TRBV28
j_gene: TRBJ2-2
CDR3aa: CASSPYTGYTGELFF

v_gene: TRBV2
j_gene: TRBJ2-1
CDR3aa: CASSEARGGRSNEQFF

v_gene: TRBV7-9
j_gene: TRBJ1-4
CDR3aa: CASSIWTGGARNEKLFF

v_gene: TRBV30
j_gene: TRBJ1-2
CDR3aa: CAWSGLQGQNYGYTF

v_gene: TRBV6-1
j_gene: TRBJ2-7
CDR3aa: CASPPGYEQYF

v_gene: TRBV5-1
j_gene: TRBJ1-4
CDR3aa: CASSSGYPNEKLFF

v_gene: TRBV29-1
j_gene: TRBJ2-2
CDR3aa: CSVATSVNTGELFF

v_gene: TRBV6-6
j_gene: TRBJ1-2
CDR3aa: CASSRTGEGNYGYTF

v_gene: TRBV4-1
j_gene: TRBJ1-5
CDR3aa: CASSLRDLDQPQHF

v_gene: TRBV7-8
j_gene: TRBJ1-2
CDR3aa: CASSLDALGSLRNYGYTF

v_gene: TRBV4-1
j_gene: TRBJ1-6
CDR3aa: CASSRGQLYNSPLHF

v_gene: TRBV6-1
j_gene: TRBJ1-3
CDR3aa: CASTVYHTIYF

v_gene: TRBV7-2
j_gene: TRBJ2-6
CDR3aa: CASSLRAAGANVLTF

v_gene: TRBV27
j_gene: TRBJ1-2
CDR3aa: CASKKDSNGYTF

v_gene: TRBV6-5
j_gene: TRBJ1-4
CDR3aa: CASSYSKGNKEKLFF

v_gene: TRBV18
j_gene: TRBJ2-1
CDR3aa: CASSPRSGTNNEQFF

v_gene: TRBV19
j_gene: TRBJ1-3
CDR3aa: CASNPLSGNTIYF

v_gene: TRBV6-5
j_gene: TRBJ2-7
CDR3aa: CASSYSLSYEQYF

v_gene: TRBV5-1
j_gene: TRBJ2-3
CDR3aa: CASSSRGDTQYF

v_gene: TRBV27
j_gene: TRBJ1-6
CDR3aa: CASTTRTGGYNSPLHF

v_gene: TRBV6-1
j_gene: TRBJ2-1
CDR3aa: CASSAQGQNEQFF

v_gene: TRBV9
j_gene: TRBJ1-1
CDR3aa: CASSSQDRVATEAFF

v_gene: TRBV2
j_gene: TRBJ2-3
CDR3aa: CASTRDGAFTDTQYF